This T cell receptor (beta chain) was obtained from a study of T cells in Graves' hyperthyroidism and ophthalmopathy. Germline V CDR1 and CDR2: SNHLY, FYNNEI. The CDR3 covers 14 residues. V shed 8 bases, J shed 0 bases, and the junction held 4 bases outside the gene matches. Amplified TCR beta CDR3 regions came from RNA transcripts. First-round RT-PCR targeting the TCR CDR3 was performed with the HTBI primer set. TCRdb fed the multiplex PCR reads into MiXCR, producing one record per CDR3 protein. The sample has roughly 580,000 distinct CDR3 sequences, approximately 44% seen once. No ophthalmopathy progression within 18 months constituted stable Graves' hyperthyroidism. In patients aged 18 to 65, hyperthyroidism was newly diagnosed, with duration under 2 months. Uncontrolled infection, other autoimmune disease, pregnancy or lactation led to exclusion.

The chain has TRBV2 and TRBJ1-5; 7 bases match TRBD1. The sequence was collected from a woman aged 18-29 years with Graves' hyperthyroidism. Sequenced input: peripheral blood or thyroid tissue (not recorded which). CDR3 in amino acids: CASRGGSSNQPQHF. The CDR3 DNA reads TGTGCCAGCCGAGGGGGCTCTAGCAATCAGCCCCAGCATTTT.